Sequencing of this T cell receptor beta chain was carried out in a study of blood T cell dynamics during melanoma immunotherapy. Trimming at V came to 2 bases and at J to 7 bases, leaving 8 bases not matched to a gene. The germline gives CDR1 MNHEY, CDR2 SMNVEV (reference sequence). The CDR3 is 16 amino acids. Indicated time point: pre-treatment baseline. Blood was drawn before treatment and at week 3 after checkpoint blockade. The repertoire was sequenced with immunoSEQ multiplex PCR; TCRdb's copy has only in-frame clones and lacks some. The sample has 15,000 to 20,000 clones, just over 90% seen once; the top ten hold 1.5% to 2%.

The TCR was taken from a human donor with melanoma. This specimen was blood, taken from a patient treated with checkpoint blockade. V usage is TRBV27 and J usage is TRBJ1-4, with 9 positions matching TRBD1. CDR3: CASSLAYRGRVEKLFF. The CDR3, as DNA: TGTGCCAGCAGTTTAGCTTACAGGGGGCGGGTTGAAAAACTGTTTTTT.